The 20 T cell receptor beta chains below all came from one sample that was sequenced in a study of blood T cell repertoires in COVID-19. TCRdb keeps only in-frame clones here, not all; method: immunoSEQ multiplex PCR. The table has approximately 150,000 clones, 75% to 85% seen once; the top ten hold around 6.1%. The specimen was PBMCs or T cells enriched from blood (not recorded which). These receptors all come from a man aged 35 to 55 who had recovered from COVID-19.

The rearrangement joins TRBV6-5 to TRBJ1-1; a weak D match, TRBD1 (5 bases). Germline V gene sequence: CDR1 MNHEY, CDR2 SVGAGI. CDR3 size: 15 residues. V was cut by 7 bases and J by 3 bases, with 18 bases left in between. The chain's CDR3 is CASTPGWRGYTEAFF. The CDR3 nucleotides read TGTGCCAGCACCCCGGGGTGGAGGGGATACACTGAAGCTTTCTTT.

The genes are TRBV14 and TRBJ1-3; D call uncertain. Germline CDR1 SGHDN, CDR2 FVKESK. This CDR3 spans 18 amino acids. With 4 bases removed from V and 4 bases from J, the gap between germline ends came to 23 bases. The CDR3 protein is CASSRPPHEGWVGNTIYF. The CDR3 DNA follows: TGTGCCAGCAGCCGCCCTCCCCACGAGGGATGGGTAGGAAACACCATATATTTT.

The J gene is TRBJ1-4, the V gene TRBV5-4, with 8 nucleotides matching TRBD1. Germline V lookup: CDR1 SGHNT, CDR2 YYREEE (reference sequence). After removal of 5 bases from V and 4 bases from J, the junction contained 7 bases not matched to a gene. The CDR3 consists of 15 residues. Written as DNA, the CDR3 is TGTGCCAGCAGGTTTCAGGGGGCGGGTAATGAAAAACTGTTTTTT. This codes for CASRFQGAGNEKLFF.

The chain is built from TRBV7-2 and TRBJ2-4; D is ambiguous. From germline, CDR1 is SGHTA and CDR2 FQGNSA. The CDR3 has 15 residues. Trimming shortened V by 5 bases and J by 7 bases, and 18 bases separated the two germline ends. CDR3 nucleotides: TGTGCCAGCAGCCCACAGCCGACGGCGAAGAACATTCAGTACTTC. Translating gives CASSPQPTAKNIQYF. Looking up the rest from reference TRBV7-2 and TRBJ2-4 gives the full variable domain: GAGVSQSPSNKVTEKGKDVELRCDPISGHTALYWYRQSLGQGLEFLIYFQGNSAPDKSGLPSDRFSAERTGGSVSTLTIQRTQQEDSAVYLCASSPQPTAKNIQYFGAGTRLSVL.

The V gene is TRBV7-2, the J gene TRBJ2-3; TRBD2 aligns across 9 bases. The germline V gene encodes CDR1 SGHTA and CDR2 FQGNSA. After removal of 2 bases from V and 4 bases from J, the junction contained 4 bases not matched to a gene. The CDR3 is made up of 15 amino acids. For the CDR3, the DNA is TGTGCCAGCAGCTTAACGCTAGCGGGGTCAGATACGCAGTATTTT. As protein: CASSLTLAGSDTQYF.

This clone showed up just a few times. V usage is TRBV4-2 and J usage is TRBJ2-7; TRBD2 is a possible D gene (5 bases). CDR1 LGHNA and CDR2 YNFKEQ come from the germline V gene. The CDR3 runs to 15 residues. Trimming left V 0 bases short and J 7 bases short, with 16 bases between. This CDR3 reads CASSQDFSHPGEQYF. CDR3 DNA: TGTGCCAGCAGCCAAGATTTTTCCCACCCGGGGGAGCAGTACTTC.

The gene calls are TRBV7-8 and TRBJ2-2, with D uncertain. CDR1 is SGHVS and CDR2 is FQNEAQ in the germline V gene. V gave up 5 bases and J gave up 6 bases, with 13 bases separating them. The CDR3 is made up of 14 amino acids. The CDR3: CASSPDKMSGELFF. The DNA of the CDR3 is TGTGCCAGCAGCCCTGACAAGATGTCCGGGGAGCTGTTTTTT.

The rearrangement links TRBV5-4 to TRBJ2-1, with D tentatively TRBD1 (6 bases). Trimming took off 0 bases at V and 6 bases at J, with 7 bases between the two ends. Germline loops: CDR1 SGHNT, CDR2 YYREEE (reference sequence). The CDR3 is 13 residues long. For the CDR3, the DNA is TGTGCCAGCAGCTTGGTGGACAGCAATGAGCAGTTCTTC. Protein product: CASSLVDSNEQFF.

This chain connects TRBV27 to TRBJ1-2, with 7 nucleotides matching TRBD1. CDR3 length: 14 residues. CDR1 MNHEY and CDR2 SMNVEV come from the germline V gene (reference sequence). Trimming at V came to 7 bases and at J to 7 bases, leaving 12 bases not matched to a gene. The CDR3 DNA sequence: TGTGCCAGCACTTTCGACAGGGAAAGTTCTGGCTACACCTTC. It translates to CASTFDRESSGYTF.

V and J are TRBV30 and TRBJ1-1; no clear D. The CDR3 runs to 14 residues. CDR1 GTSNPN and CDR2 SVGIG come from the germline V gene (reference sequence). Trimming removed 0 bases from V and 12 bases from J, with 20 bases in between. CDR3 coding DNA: TGTGCCTGGAGTGTACGAGCGGGGATAAAACCGCCTTTCTTT. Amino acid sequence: CAWSVRAGIKPPFF. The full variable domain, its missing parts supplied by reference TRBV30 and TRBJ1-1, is SQTIHQWPATLVQPVGSPLSLECTVEGTSNPNLYWYRQAAGRGLQLLFYSVGIGQISSEVPQNLSASRPQDRQFILSSKKLLLSDSGFYLCAWSVRAGIKPPFFGQGTRLTVV.

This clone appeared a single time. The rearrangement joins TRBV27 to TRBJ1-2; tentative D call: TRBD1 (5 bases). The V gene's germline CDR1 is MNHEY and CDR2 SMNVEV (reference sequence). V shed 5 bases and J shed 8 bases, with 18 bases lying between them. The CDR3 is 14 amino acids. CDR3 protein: CASSGREPPYGYTF. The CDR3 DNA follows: TGTGCCAGCAGTGGCAGGGAACCCCCCTACGGCTACACCTTC.

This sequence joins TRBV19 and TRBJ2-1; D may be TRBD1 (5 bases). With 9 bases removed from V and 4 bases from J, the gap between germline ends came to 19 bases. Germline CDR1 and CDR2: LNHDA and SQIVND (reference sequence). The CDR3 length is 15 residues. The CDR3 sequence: CASADKGASYNEQFF. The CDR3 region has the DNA TGTGCCAGCGCCGATAAAGGGGCGTCGTACAATGAGCAGTTCTTC.

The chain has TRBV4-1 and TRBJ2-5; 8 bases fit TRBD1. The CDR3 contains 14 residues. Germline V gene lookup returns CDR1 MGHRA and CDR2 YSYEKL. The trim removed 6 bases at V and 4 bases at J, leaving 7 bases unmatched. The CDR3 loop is CASSPPGGRETQYF. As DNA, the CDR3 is TGCGCCAGCAGTCCCCCAGGGGGCCGAGAGACCCAGTACTTC.

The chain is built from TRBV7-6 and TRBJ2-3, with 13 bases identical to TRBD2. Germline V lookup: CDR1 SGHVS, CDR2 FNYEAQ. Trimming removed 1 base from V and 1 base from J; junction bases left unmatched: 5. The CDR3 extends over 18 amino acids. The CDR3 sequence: CASSLVGTSGVGTDTQYF. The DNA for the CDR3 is TGTGCCAGCAGCTTAGTAGGGACTAGCGGGGTGGGCACAGATACGCAGTATTTT.

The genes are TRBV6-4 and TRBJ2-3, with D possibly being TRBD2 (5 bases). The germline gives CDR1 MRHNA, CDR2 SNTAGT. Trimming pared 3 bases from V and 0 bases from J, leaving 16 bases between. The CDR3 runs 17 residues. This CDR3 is CASSDGGPHSSTDTQYF. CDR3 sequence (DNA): TGTGCCAGCAGTGATGGCGGGCCTCATTCTAGCACAGATACGCAGTATTTT.

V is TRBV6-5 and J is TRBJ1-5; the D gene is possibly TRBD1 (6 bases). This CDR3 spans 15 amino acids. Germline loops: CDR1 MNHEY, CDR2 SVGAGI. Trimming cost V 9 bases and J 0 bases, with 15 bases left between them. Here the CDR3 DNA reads TGTGCCAGTCGACAGGCTCATTATAGCAATCAGCCCCAGCATTTT. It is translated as CASRQAHYSNQPQHF.

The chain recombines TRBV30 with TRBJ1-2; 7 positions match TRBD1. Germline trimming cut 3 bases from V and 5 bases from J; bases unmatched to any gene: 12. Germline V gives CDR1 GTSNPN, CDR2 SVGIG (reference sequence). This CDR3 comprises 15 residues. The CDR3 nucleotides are TGTGCCTGGAGCCGACGGACAGGCGGAACTTATGGCTACACCTTC. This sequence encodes CAWSRRTGGTYGYTF.

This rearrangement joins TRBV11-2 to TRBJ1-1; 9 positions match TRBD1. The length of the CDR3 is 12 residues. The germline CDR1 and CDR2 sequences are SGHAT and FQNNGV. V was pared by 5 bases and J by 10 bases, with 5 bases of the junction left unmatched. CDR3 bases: TGTGCCAGCAGCACAGGGGGCGGGGGAGCTTTCTTT. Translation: CASSTGGGGAFF. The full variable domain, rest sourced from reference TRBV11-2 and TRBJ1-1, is EAGVAQSPRYKIIEKRQSVAFWCNPISGHATLYWYQQILGQGPKLLIQFQNNGVVDDSQLPKDRFSAERLKGVDSTLKIQPAKLEDSAVYLCASSTGGGGAFFGQGTRLTVV.

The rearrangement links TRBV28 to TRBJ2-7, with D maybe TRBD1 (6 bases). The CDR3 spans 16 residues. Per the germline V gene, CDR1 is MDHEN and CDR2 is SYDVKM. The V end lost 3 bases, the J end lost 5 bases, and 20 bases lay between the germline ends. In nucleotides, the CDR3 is TGTGCCAGCAGTTTTAGCACAGGGAAATGGCCCCACGAGCAGTACGTC. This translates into CASSFSTGKWPHEQYV.

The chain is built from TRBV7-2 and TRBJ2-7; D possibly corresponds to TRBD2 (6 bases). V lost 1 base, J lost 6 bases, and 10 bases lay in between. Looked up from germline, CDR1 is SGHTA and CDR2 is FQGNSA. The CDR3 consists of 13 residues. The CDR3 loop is CASSLVAGLEQYV. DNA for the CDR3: TGTGCCAGCAGCTTAGTCGCGGGGCTCGAGCAGTACGTC.